This T cell receptor (beta chain) is from a study of response to subunit inactivated influenza vaccine. Study results and limitations: The study's authors posited that every seasonal influenza vaccination enlists few new T cells.

CDR3 length: 13 residues. Germline CDR1 ENHRY, CDR2 SYGVKD. Trimming took 2 bases from V and 2 from J, leaving 7 bases between them. TCRdb processed the RT-PCR reads anew with MiXCR; each CDR3 protein has one entry. The table lists approximately 500,000 distinct CDR3 sequences, 10% to 15% of them singletons. A word on this clonotype: What it binds is not known.

The clonotype was recovered from a man aged 50-59 years who received an inactivated influenza vaccine. The sequencing used PBMCs from blood, collected 45 days after vaccination. V is TRBV10-3 and J is TRBJ2-7; D uncertain. The CDR3: CAISEREAYEQYF. In DNA, the CDR3 is TGTGCCATCAGTGAGAGGGAAGCCTACGAGCAGTACTTC.